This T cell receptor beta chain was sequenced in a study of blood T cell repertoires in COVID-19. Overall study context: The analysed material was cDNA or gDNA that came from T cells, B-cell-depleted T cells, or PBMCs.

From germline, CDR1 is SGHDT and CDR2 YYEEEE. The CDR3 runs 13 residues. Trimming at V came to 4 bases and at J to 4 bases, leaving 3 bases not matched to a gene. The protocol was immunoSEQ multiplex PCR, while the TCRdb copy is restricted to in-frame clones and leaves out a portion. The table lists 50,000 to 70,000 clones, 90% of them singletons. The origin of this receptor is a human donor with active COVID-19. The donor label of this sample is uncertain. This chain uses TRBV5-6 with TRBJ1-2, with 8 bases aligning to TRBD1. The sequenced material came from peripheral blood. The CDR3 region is CASSPGQGYGYTF. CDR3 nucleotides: TGTGCCAGCAGCCCAGGACAGGGCTATGGCTACACCTTC. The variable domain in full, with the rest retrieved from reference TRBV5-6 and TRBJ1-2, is DAGVTQSPTHLIKTRGQQVTLRCSPKSGHDTVSWYQQALGQGPQFIFQYYEEEERQRGNFPDRFSGHQFPNYSSELNVNALLLGDSALYLCASSPGQGYGYTFGSGTRLTVV.